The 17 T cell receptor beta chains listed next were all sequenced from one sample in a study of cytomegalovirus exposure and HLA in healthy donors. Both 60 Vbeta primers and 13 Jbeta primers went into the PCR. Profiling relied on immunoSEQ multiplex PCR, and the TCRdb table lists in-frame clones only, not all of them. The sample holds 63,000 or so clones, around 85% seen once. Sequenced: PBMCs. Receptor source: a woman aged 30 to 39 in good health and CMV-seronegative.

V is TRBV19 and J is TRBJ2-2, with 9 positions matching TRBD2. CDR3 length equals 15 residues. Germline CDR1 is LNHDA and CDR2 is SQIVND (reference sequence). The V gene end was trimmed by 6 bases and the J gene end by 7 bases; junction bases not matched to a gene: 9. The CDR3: CASSLIAGAGGELFF. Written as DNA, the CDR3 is TGTGCCAGTAGCCTCATAGCGGGAGCAGGCGGGGAGCTGTTTTTT.

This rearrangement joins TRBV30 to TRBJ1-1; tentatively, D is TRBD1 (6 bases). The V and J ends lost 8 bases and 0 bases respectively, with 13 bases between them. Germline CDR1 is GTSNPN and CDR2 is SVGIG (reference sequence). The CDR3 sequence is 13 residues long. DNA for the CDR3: TGTGCCGTTCAGGGGCAGATGAACACTGAAGCTTTCTTT. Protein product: CAVQGQMNTEAFF.

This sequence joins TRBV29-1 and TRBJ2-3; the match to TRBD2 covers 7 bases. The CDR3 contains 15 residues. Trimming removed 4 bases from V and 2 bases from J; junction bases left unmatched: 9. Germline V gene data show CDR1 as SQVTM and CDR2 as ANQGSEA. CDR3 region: CSVVGLRDYTDTQYF. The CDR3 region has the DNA TGCAGCGTTGTAGGCCTAAGGGACTACACAGATACGCAGTATTTT.

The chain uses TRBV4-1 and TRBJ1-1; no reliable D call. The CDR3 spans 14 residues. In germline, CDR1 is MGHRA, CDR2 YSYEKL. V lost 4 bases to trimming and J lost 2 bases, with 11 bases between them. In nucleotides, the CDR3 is TGCGCCAGCAGCCGCGAACCGGGTAACACTGAAGCTTTCTTT. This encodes CASSREPGNTEAFF.

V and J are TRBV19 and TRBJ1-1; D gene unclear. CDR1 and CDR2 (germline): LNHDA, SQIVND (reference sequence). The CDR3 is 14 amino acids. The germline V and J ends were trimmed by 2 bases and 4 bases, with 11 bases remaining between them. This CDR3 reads CASSISGRGTEAFF. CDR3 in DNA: TGTGCCAGTAGTATAAGCGGGCGGGGCACTGAAGCTTTCTTT.

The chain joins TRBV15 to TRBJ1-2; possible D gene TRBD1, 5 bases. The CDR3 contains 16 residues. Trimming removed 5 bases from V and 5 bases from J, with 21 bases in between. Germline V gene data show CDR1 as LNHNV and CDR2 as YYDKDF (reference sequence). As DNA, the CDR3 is TGTGCCACCAGCTTAGGTCGAGACAGTGCCTTATATGGCTACACCTTC. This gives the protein CATSLGRDSALYGYTF.

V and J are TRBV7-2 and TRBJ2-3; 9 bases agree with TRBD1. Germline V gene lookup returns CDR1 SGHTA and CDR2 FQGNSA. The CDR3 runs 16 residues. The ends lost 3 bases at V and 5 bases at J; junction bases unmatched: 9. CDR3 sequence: CASSLVGQGSRDTQYF. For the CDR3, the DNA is TGTGCCAGCAGCTTGGTAGGACAGGGGAGTAGAGATACGCAGTATTTT.

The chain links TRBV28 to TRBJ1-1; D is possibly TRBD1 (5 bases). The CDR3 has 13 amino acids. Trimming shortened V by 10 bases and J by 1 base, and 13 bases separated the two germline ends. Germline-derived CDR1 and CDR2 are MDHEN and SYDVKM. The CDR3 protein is CATQFQGNTEAFF. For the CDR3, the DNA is TGTGCCACCCAATTCCAGGGGAACACTGAAGCTTTCTTT.

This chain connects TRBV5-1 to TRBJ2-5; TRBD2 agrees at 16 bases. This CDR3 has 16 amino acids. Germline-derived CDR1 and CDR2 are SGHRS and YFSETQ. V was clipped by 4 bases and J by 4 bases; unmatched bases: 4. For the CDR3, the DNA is TGCGCCAGCAGCACGGGACTAGCGGGAGGGGTAGAGACCCAGTACTTC. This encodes CASSTGLAGGVETQYF. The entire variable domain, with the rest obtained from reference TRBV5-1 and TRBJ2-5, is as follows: KAGVTQTPRYLIKTRGQQVTLSCSPISGHRSVSWYQQTPGQGLQFLFEYFSETQRNKGNFPGRFSGRQFSNSRSEMNVSTLELGDSALYLCASSTGLAGGVETQYFGPGTRLLVL.

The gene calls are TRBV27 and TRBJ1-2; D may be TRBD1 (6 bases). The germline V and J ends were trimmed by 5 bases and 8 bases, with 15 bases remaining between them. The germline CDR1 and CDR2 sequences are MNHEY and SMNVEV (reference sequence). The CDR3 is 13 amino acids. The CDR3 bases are TGTGCCAGCAGTCCGGTTCCCAGGGGAGGCTACACCTTC. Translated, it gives CASSPVPRGGYTF.

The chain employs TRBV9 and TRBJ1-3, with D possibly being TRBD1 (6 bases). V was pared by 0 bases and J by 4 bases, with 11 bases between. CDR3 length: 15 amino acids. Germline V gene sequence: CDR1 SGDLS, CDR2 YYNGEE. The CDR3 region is CASSVEGGYGNTIYF. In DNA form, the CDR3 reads TGTGCCAGCAGCGTAGAGGGGGGGTACGGAAACACCATATATTTT.

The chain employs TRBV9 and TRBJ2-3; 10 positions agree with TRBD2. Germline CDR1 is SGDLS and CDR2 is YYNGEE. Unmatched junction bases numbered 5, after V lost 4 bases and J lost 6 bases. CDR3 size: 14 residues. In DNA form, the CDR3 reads TGTGCCAGCAGCTTAGCGGGAGGCGGGGATACGCAGTATTTT. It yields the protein CASSLAGGGDTQYF.

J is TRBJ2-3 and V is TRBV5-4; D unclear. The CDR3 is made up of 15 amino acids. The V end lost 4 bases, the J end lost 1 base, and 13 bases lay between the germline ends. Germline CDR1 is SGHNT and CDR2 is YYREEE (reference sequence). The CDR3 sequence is CASSPPTRGTDTQYF. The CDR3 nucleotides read TGTGCCAGCAGCCCCCCCACCCGAGGCACAGATACGCAGTATTTT.

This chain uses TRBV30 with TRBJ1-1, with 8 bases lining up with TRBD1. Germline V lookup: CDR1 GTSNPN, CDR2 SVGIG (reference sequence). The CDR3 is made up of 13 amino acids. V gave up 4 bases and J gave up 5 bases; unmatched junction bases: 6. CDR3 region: CAWMGQDRTEAFF. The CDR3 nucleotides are TGTGCCTGGATGGGACAGGATCGAACTGAAGCTTTCTTT.

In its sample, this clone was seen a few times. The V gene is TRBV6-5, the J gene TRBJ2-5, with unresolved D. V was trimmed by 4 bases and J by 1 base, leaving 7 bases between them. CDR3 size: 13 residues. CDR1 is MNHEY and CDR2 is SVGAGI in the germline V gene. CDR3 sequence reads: CASSFEIQETQYF. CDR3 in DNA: TGTGCCAGCAGTTTTGAGATCCAAGAGACCCAGTACTTC.

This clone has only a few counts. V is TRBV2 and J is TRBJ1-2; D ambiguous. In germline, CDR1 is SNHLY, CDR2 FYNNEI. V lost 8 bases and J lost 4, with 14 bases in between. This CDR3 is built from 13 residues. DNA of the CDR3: TGTGCCAGCCGTTCCCAGTTAAGCTATGGCTACACCTTC. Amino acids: CASRSQLSYGYTF.

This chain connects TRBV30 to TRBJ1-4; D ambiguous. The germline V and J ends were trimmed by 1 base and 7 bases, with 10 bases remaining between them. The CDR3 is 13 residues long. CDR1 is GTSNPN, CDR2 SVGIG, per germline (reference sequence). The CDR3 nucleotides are TGTGCCTGGAGTGCGTCCCGGGGTGAAAAACTGTTTTTT. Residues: CAWSASRGEKLFF.